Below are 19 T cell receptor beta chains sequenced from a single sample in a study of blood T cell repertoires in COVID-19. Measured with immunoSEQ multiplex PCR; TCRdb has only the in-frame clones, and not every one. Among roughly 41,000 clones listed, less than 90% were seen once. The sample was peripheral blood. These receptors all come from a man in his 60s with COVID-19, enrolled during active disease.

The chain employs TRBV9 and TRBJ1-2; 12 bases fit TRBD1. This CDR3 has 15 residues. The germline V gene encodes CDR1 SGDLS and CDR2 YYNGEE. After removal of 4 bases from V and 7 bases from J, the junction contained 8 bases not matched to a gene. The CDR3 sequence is CASSLPGQGAGGYTF. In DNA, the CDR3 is TGTGCCAGCAGCTTACCGGGACAGGGGGCTGGTGGCTACACCTTC.

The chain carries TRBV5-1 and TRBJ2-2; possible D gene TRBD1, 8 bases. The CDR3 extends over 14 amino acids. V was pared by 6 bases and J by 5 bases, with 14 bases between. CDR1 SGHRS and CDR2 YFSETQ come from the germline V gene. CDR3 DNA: TGCGCCAGCACCGACAGGGGAGGGACCGGGGAGCTGTTTTTT. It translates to CASTDRGGTGELFF.

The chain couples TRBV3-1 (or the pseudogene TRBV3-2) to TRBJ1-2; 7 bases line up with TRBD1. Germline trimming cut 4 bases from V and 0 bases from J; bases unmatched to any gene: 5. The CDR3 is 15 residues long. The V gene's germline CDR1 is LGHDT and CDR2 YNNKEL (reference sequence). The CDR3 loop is CASSLQGGANYGYTF. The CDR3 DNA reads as TGTGCCAGCAGCCTTCAGGGGGGAGCTAACTATGGCTACACCTTC.

This CDR3 is CASSLMAGSTDTQYF. Here the CDR3 DNA reads TGCGCCAGCAGCTTGATGGCAGGGAGCACAGATACGCAGTATTTT. This rearrangement joins TRBV5-1 to TRBJ2-3; D may be TRBD1 (5 bases). V was cut by 1 base and J by 0 bases, with 9 bases left in between. The length of the CDR3 is 15 residues. Germline CDR1 SGHRS, CDR2 YFSETQ.

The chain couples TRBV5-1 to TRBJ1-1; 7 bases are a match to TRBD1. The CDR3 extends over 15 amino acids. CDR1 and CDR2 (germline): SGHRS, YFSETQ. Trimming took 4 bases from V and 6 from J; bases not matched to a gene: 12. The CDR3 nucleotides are TGCGCCAGCAGCGGGATGACAGGGCGTTCGGCTGAAGCTTTCTTT. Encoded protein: CASSGMTGRSAEAFF.

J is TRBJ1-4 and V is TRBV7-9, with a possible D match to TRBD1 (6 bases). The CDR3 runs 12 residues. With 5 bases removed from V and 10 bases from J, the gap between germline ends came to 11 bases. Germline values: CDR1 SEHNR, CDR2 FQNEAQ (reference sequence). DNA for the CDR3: TGTGCCAGCAGCGCGGACAGTATAAAACTGTTTTTT. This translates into CASSADSIKLFF.

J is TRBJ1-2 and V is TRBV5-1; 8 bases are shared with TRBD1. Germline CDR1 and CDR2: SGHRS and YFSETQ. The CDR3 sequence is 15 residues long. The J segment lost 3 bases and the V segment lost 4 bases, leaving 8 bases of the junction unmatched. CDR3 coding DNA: TGCGCCAGCAGCGCGAGGACAGGGTTTGACTATGGCTACACCTTC. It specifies CASSARTGFDYGYTF.

CDR3 DNA sequence: TGCGCCAGCAGCCAAGATCCGAGGCAGGGGGACTATGGCTACACCTTC. Residues: CASSQDPRQGDYGYTF. V gene TRBV4-3 combines with J gene TRBJ1-2, with 7 positions matching TRBD1. V was clipped by 0 bases and J by 3 bases; unmatched bases: 7. The CDR3 spans 16 residues. From germline, CDR1 is LGHNA and CDR2 YSLEER.

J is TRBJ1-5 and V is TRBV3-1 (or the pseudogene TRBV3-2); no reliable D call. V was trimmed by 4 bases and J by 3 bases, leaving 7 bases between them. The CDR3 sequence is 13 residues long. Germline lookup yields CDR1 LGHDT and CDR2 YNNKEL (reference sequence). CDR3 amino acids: CASSPDINQPQHF. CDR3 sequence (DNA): TGTGCCAGCAGCCCAGATATCAATCAGCCCCAGCATTTT.

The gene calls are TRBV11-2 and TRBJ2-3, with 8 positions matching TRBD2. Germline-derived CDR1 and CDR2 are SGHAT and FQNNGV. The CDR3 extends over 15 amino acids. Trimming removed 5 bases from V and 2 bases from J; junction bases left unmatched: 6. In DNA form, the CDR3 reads TGTGCCAGCAGCGCGACTAGCGCCTACACAGATACGCAGTATTTT. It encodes CASSATSAYTDTQYF.

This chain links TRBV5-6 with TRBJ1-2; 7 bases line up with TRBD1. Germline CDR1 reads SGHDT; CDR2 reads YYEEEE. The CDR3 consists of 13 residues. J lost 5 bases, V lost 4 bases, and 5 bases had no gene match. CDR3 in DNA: TGTGCCAGCAGCCAGGACAGGCGTTATGGCTACACCTTC. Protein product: CASSQDRRYGYTF.

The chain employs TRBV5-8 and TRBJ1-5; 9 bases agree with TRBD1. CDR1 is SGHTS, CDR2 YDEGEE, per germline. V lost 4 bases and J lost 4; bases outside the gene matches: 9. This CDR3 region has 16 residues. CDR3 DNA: TGTGCCAGCAGCACCCGGGACAGGGTAAGAAATCAGCCCCAGCATTTT. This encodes CASSTRDRVRNQPQHF.

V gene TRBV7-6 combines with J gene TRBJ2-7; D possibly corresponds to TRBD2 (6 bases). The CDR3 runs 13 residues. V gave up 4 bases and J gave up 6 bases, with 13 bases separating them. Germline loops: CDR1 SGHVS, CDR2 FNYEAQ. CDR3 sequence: CASSSGGGLEQYF. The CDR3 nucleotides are TGTGCCAGCAGCTCCGGGGGAGGTCTCGAGCAGTACTTC.

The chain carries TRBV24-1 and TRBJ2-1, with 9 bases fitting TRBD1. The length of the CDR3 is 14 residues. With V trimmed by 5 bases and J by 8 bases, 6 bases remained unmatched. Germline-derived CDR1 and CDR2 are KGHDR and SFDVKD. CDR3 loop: CATSAPGQGHEQFF. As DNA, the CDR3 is TGTGCCACCAGTGCCCCCGGACAGGGGCATGAGCAGTTCTTC.

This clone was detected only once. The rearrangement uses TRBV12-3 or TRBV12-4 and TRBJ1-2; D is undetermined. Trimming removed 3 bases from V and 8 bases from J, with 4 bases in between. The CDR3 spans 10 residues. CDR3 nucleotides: TGTGCCAGCAGTTTGCGAGGCTACACCTTC. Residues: CASSLRGYTF.

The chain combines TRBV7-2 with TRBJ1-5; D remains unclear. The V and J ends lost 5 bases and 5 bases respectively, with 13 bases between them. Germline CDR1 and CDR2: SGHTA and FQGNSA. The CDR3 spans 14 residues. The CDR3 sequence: CASSPRTVDQPQHF. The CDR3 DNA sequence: TGTGCCAGCAGCCCAAGGACTGTGGATCAGCCCCAGCATTTT.

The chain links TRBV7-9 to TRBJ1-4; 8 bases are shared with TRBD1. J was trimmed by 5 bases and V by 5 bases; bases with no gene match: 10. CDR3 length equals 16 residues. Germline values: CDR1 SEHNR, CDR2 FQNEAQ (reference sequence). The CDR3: CASSPGPGTGNEKLFF. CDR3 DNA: TGTGCCAGCAGCCCAGGACCCGGGACAGGCAATGAAAAACTGTTTTTT.

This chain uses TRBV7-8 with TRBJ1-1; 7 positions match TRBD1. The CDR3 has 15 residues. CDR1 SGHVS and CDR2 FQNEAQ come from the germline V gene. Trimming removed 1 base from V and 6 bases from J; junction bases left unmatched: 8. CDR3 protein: CASSLVTGWDAEAFF. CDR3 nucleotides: TGTGCCAGCAGCTTAGTGACAGGGTGGGATGCTGAAGCTTTCTTT.

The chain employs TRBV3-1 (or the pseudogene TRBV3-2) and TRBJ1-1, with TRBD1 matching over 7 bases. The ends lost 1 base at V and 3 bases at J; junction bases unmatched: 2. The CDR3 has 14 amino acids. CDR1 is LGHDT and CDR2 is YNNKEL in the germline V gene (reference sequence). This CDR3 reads CASSQVQGDTEAFF. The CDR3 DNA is TGTGCCAGCAGCCAAGTTCAGGGGGACACTGAAGCTTTCTTT.